These 18 T cell receptor beta chains were sequenced from one sample in a study of cytomegalovirus exposure and HLA in healthy donors. Researchers ran the PCR with 60 Vbeta and 13 Jbeta primers. Sequencing was performed with immunoSEQ multiplex PCR; in TCRdb, only in-frame clones are kept and a portion is missing. The repertoire holds around 200,000 clones, with around 79% as singletons. The sample consisted of PBMCs. These receptor sequences come from a woman younger than 35 in good health and CMV-seronegative.

The V and J genes are TRBV4-1 and TRBJ2-7; D call uncertain. V lost 1 base, J lost 3 bases, and 10 bases lay in between. Germline-derived CDR1 and CDR2 are MGHRA and YSYEKL. There are 14 residues in the CDR3. In nucleotides, the CDR3 is TGCGCCAGCAGCCAAGTGAGTAAATACTACGAGCAGTACTTC. Translating it yields CASSQVSKYYEQYF.

The sample holds a few counts of this clone. The chain is built from TRBV5-1 and TRBJ2-7, with D possibly TRBD1 on 6 matching bases. The V gene's germline CDR1 is SGHRS and CDR2 YFSETQ. The V end lost 2 bases, the J end lost 2 bases, and 17 bases lay between the germline ends. CDR3 size: 16 residues. The CDR3 reads CASSLTLVQGPYEQYF. The CDR3 coding sequence is TGCGCCAGCAGCTTAACCTTGGTGCAGGGGCCCTACGAGCAGTACTTC.

The CDR3 reads CASSLNLWTGKGEAFF. The CDR3, as DNA: TGTGCCAGCAGCTTAAATCTCTGGACAGGGAAGGGTGAAGCTTTCTTT. The chain combines TRBV7-8 with TRBJ1-1, with TRBD1 matching 8 bases. The V segment lost 2 bases and the J segment 7 bases; nucleotides outside the gene matches: 12. This CDR3 has 16 residues. Germline loops: CDR1 SGHVS, CDR2 FQNEAQ.

The genes are TRBV5-1 and TRBJ2-1; D call uncertain. Trimming cost V 0 bases and J 0 bases, with 4 bases left between them. The CDR3 length is 14 residues. Germline CDR1 reads SGHRS; CDR2 reads YFSETQ. DNA of the CDR3: TGCGCCAGCAGCTTGGACAGCTCCTACAATGAGCAGTTCTTC. It is translated as CASSLDSSYNEQFF.

The V gene is TRBV19, the J gene TRBJ1-1; D ambiguous. Deletions cut 4 bases from V and 5 bases from J, with 14 bases between. The CDR3 totals 14 residues. Germline CDR1 LNHDA, CDR2 SQIVND (reference sequence). CDR3 region: CASSSLGVVTEAFF. CDR3 in DNA: TGTGCCAGTAGTAGTCTCGGGGTGGTAACTGAAGCTTTCTTT.

The chain uses TRBV9 and TRBJ1-6; D is undetermined. Per the germline V gene, CDR1 is SGDLS and CDR2 is YYNGEE. V was clipped by 1 base and J by 10 bases, with 9 bases between them. The CDR3 sequence is 13 residues long. DNA for the CDR3: TGTGCCAGCAGCGTAAGACAACGATCACCCCTCCACTTT. Translated, it gives CASSVRQRSPLHF. Combining the CDR3 with reference TRBV9 and TRBJ1-6 gives the whole variable domain DSGVTQTPKHLITATGQRVTLRCSPRSGDLSVYWYQQSLDQGLQFLIQYYNGEERAKGNILERFSAQQFPDLHSELNLSSLELGDSALYFCASSVRQRSPLHFGNGTRLTVT.

This clone has more than one count but fewer than ten. The chain employs TRBV6-5 and TRBJ1-4; D perhaps matches TRBD1 (5 bases). Germline V lookup: CDR1 MNHEY, CDR2 SVGAGI. The CDR3 is made up of 14 amino acids. V was shortened by 2 bases and J by 6 bases, with 10 bases between the two germline ends. In nucleotides, the CDR3 is TGTGCCAGCAGTTACAGGGAGGGGTATGAAAAACTGTTTTTT. Amino acid sequence: CASSYREGYEKLFF.

This sequence joins TRBV27 and TRBJ2-7; 10 bases fit TRBD1. The length of the CDR3 is 15 residues. After removal of 4 bases from V and 3 bases from J, the junction contained 6 bases not matched to a gene. CDR1 and CDR2 from the germline V gene are MNHEY and SMNVEV (reference sequence). The CDR3 DNA reads as TGTGCCAGCAGTTGGCGGGACAGGGGAATCTACGAGCAGTACTTC. Its protein product is CASSWRDRGIYEQYF.

This sequence joins TRBV27 and TRBJ2-1; TRBD2 matches at 11 bases. CDR3 length equals 14 residues. J lost 8 bases, V lost 5 bases, and 5 bases had no gene match. Germline V CDR1 and CDR2: MNHEY, SMNVEV (reference sequence). Here the CDR3 DNA reads TGTGCCAGCAGTCCCCTAGCGGGAGGTCATGAGCAGTTCTTC. Amino acids: CASSPLAGGHEQFF.

This sequence joins TRBV9 and TRBJ1-2; TRBD1 matches 12 bases. In germline, CDR1 is SGDLS, CDR2 YYNGEE. This CDR3 is 15 amino acids long. The trim removed 5 bases at V and 7 bases at J, leaving 9 bases unmatched. As DNA, the CDR3 is TGTGCCAGCAGAACCGGGACAGGGGGCTTGTTTGGCTACACCTTC. Protein: CASRTGTGGLFGYTF. Full variable domain (missing parts from reference TRBV9 and TRBJ1-2): DSGVTQTPKHLITATGQRVTLRCSPRSGDLSVYWYQQSLDQGLQFLIQYYNGEERAKGNILERFSAQQFPDLHSELNLSSLELGDSALYFCASRTGTGGLFGYTFGSGTRLTVV.

The chain employs TRBV5-6 and TRBJ2-5; TRBD1 aligns across 7 bases. Germline assignment: CDR1 SGHDT and CDR2 YYEEEE. V dropped 1 base and J dropped 3; count of bases not matched to a gene: 0. The CDR3 covers 13 residues. CDR3 protein: CASSLTGEETQYF. The CDR3 DNA follows: TGTGCCAGCAGCTTGACAGGGGAAGAGACCCAGTACTTC.

The chain uses TRBV6-5 and TRBJ1-2; 10 bases are a match to TRBD1. The ends lost 4 bases at V and 2 bases at J; junction bases unmatched: 4. The germline CDR1 and CDR2 sequences are MNHEY and SVGAGI. This CDR3 spans 15 amino acids. The CDR3: CASSSPGQGNYGYTF. The CDR3 region has the DNA TGTGCCAGCAGTTCACCGGGACAGGGGAACTATGGCTACACCTTC.

The V and J genes are TRBV11-3 and TRBJ1-1; tentatively, D is TRBD1 (6 bases). Germline V gene lookup returns CDR1 SGHNT and CDR2 YENEEA. The V end lost 5 bases, the J end lost 6 bases, and 13 bases lay between the germline ends. The CDR3 length is 13 residues. CDR3 in DNA: TGTGCCAGCAGCGCAGGGACATTCGCTGAAGCTTTCTTT. This gives the protein CASSAGTFAEAFF.

This clone has more than one count but fewer than ten. The genes are TRBV7-3 and TRBJ1-1, with TRBD1 matching 7 bases. Trimming at V came to 10 bases and at J to 3 bases, leaving 8 bases not matched to a gene. The CDR3 has 13 residues. Germline CDR1 reads SGHTA; CDR2 reads FQGTGA. Here the CDR3 DNA reads TGTGCCACCAGGGAGCAGGGGGACACTGAAGCTTTCTTT. It translates to CATREQGDTEAFF.

This clone was seen once. The chain has TRBV6-5 and TRBJ1-3, with D unclear. The CDR3 covers 14 residues. With 8 bases removed from V and 0 bases from J, the gap between germline ends came to 11 bases. Germline V lookup: CDR1 MNHEY, CDR2 SVGAGI. The CDR3: CASAARFSGNTIYF. The CDR3 bases are TGTGCCAGCGCGGCACGATTCTCTGGAAACACCATATATTTT.

This clone was seen a single time. The V call is TRBV7-9, the J call TRBJ2-7; 7 positions agree with TRBD1. CDR3 length equals 14 residues. Trimming removed 5 bases from V and 6 bases from J; junction bases left unmatched: 10. CDR1 SEHNR and CDR2 FQNEAQ come from the germline V gene (reference sequence). The CDR3 nucleotides read TGTGCCAGCAGCCTCTCCGGGACAGCGAGCGAGCAGTACTTC. It yields the protein CASSLSGTASEQYF. Full variable domain (outside the CDR3, taken from reference TRBV7-9 and TRBJ2-7): DTGVSQNPRHKITKRGQNVTFRCDPISEHNRLYWYRQTLGQGPEFLTYFQNEAQLEKSRLLSDRFSAERPKGSFSTLEIQRTEQGDSAMYLCASSLSGTASEQYFGPGTRLTVT.

In its sample, this clone was seen a few times. In the same sample, other DNA sequences code for this CDR3. This chain links TRBV14 with TRBJ1-1; D is uncertain. Germline CDR1 reads SGHDN; CDR2 reads FVKESK. This CDR3 comprises 13 residues. The V end was cut by 3 bases, the J end by 1 base, with 6 bases between. Written as DNA, the CDR3 is TGTGCCAGCAGCCAGGGCAGGAACACTGAAGCTTTCTTT. As protein: CASSQGRNTEAFF.

This rearrangement joins TRBV15 to TRBJ1-1; 8 bases fit TRBD1. This CDR3 region has 16 residues. J lost 6 bases, V lost 1 base, and 10 bases had no gene match. Germline V gives CDR1 LNHNV, CDR2 YYDKDF (reference sequence). CDR3 DNA: TGTGCCACCAGCAGAGGAGGTCAGGGGGCAATCTCTGAAGCTTTCTTT. Its protein is CATSRGGQGAISEAFF. The variable domain in full, completed from reference TRBV15 and TRBJ1-1, reads DAMVIQNPRYQVTQFGKPVTLSCSQTLNHNVMYWYQQKSSQAPKLLFHYYDKDFNNEADTPDNFQSRRPNTSFCFLDIRSPGLGDTAMYLCATSRGGQGAISEAFFGQGTRLTVV.